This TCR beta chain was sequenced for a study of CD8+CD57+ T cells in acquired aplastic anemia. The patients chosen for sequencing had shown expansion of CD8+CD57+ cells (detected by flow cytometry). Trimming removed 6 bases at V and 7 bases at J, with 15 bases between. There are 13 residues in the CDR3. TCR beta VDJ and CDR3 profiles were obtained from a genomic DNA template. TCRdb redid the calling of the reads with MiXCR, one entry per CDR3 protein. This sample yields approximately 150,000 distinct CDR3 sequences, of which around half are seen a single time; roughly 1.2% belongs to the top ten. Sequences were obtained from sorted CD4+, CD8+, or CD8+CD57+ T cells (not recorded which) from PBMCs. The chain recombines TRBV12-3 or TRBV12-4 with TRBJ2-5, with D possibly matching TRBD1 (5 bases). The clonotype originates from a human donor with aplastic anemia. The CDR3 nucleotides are TGTGCCAGCAGGACGACAGTTACTGGGACCCAGTACTTC. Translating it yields CASRTTVTGTQYF.